This T cell receptor (beta chain) was captured in a study of cytotoxic CD8 clonotypes in ibrutinib-treated CLL. Study in general: An average of around 260,000 productive templates and around 100,000 productive rearrangements was obtained per sample.

Depth targeted 1 in 200,000 to 1 in 1 million T cells, averaging around 9.5x coverage per clonotype. Sequencing used immunoSEQ multiplex PCR; TCRdb keeps in-frame clones, though not all of them. Among some 150,000 clones listed, 70% to 80% were seen once. With 0 bases removed from V and 7 bases from J, the gap between germline ends came to 10 bases. From germline, CDR1 is SGDLS and CDR2 YYNGEE. The length of the CDR3 is 14 residues. The V gene is TRBV9, the J gene TRBJ1-4; D is uncertain. The sequence derives from a human donor with chronic lymphocytic leukemia. The material was PBMCs, obtained after 24 months of ibrutinib treatment. CDR3 loop: CASSVGPFSEKLFF. DNA for the CDR3: TGTGCCAGCAGCGTAGGGCCTTTTAGTGAAAAACTGTTTTTT. Looking up the rest from reference TRBV9 and TRBJ1-4 gives the full variable domain: DSGVTQTPKHLITATGQRVTLRCSPRSGDLSVYWYQQSLDQGLQFLIQYYNGEERAKGNILERFSAQQFPDLHSELNLSSLELGDSALYFCASSVGPFSEKLFFGSGTQLSVL.